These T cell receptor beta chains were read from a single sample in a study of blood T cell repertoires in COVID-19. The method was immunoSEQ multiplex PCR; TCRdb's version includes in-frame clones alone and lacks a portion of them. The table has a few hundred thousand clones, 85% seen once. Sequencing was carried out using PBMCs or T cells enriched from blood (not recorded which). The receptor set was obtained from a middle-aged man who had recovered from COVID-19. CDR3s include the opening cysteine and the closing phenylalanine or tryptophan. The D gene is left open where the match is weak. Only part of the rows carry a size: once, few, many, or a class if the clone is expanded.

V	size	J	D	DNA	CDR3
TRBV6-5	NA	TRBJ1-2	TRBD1	TGTGCCAGCAGCGCCGGGACAGACTATGGCTACACCTTC	CASSAGTDYGYTF
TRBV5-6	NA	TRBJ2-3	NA	TGTGCCAGCAGTCTTGGGGGGTATGGCACAGATACGCAGTATTTT	CASSLGGYGTDTQYF
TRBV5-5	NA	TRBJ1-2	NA	TGTGCCAGCAGCCCCCACGACACGACAGCCTTCCATGGCTACACCTTC	CASSPHDTTAFHGYTF
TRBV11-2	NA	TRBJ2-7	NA	TGTGCCAGCAGCTTTGTTCCCGACGAGCAGTACTTC	CASSFVPDEQYF
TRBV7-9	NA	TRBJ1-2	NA	TGTGCCAGCAGCCAAGAGGTTGCAGGGGCCTATGGCTACACCTTC	CASSQEVAGAYGYTF
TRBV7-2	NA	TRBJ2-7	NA	TGTGCCAGCAGCTTAGTGTCCGGGAGAGGCTACGAGCAGTACTTC	CASSLVSGRGYEQYF
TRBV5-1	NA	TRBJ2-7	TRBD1	TGCGCCAGCAGCGGTCGACAGGGGGTCATCGACGAGCAGTACTTC	CASSGRQGVIDEQYF
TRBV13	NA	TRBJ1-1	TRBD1	TGTGCCAGCAGCTTAGGGTTACAGGGGACGAGTGAAGCTTTCTTT	CASSLGLQGTSEAFF
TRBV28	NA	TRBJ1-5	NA	TGTGCCAGCAGAGGGGGTCAAGGGAATCAGCCCCAGCATTTT	CASRGGQGNQPQHF
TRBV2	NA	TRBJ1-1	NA	TGTGCCAGCACGGGAGAATACACTGAAGCTTTCTTT	CASTGEYTEAFF
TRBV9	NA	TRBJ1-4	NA	TGTGCCAGCAGCGTAGCTGCCGGACATGGGGCGGTAAAACTGTTTTTT	CASSVAAGHGAVKLFF
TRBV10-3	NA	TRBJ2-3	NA	TGTGCCATCAGTGAGTCCCAGGGGGGATCGGCACAAGATACGCAGTATTTT	CAISESQGGSAQDTQYF
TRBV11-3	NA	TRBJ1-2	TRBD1	TGTGCCAGCAGCTCCCGGACAGGGGGCGACGGCTACACCTTC	CASSSRTGGDGYTF
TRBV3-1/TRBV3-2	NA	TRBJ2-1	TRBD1	TGTGCCAGCACGACAGGGGGCGGGAGTGGTGAGCAGTTCTTC	CASTTGGGSGEQFF
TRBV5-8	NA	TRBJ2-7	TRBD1	TGTGCCAGCAGCCCGGACAGGGTTTGGTACGAGCAGTACTTC	CASSPDRVWYEQYF
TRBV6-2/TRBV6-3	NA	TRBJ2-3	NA	TGTGCCAGCAGTTATTCGGTCGTGGATACGCAGTATTTT	CASSYSVVDTQYF
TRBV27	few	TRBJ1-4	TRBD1	TGTGCCAGCAGGCTCAGGGGGGATTATGAAAAACTGTTTTTT	CASRLRGDYEKLFF
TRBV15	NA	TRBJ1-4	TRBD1	TGTGCCACCAGCACACCGGGACAGGGGGCAGAAAAACTGTTTTTT	CATSTPGQGAEKLFF
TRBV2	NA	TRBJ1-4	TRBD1	TGTGCCAGCAGTGTGTCGACAGGGCAAGAAAAACTGTTTTTT	CASSVSTGQEKLFF
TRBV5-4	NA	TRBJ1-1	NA	TGTGCCAGCAGCTTTCAGTTGAACACTGAAGCTTTCTTT	CASSFQLNTEAFF
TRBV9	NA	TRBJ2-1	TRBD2	TGTGCCAGCAGCGCCGCGTGGGGGGGAGGATGGAATGAGCAGTTCTTC	CASSAAWGGGWNEQFF
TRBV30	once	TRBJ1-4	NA	TGTGCCTGGAGTCTGGACTCTGGGGGGGTAGGAGAAAAACTGTTTTTT	CAWSLDSGGVGEKLFF
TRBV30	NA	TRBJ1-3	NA	TGTGCCTGGAGTAACTCAGGGTCCGCTGGAAACACCATATATTTT	CAWSNSGSAGNTIYF
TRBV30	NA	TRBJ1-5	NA	TGTGCCTGGAGTATAGGGAGTAGCAATCAGCCCCAGCATTTT	CAWSIGSSNQPQHF
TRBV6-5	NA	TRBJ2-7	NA	TGTGCCAGCAGTTCAGAGGGCGAGCAGTACTTC	CASSSEGEQYF
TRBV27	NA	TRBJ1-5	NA	TGTGCCAGCAACGTGGACAGGCCCCAGCATTTT	CASNVDRPQHF
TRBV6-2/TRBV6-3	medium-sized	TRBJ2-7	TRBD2	TGTGCCAGCAGTTACGGGACTAGCGGCTACGAGCAGTACTTC	CASSYGTSGYEQYF
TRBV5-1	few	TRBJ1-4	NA	TGCGCCAGCAGCTTGGGTGGACAGAGAACCGAAAAACTGTTTTTT	CASSLGGQRTEKLFF
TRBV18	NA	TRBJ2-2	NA	TGTGCCAGCTCACCACCGAGTGTTCTTTTCGGCGCGACAGGACGGGCAAACACCGGGGAGCTGTTTTTT	CASSPPSVLFGATGRANTGELFF
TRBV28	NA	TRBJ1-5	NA	TGTGCCAGCAGTTTATGGTCCCCGGACAGCGATCAGCCCCAGCATTTT	CASSLWSPDSDQPQHF
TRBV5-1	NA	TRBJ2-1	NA	TGCGCCAGCAGCTTTGATATGTGGGAGTACAATGAGCAGTTCTTC	CASSFDMWEYNEQFF
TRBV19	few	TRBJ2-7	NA	TGTGCCAGTAGGAACAGGGCGTCGTCCTACGAGCAGTACTTC	CASRNRASSYEQYF
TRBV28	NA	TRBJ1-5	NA	TGTGCCAGCAGCCCCACCACTAGCCAGCCCCAGCATTTT	CASSPTTSQPQHF
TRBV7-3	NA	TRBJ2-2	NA	TGTGCCAGCAGCTTATTGAGCCCCCCCGGGGAGCTGTTTTTT	CASSLLSPPGELFF
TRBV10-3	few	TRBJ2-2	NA	TGTGCCATCAGTGTGGGGGGGAACACCGGGGAGCTGTTTTTT	CAISVGGNTGELFF
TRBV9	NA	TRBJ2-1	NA	TGTGCCAGCAGCGAGTCACCGGGACTTTACAATGAGCAGTTCTTC	CASSESPGLYNEQFF